Shown below are 31 T cell receptor beta chains from a single sample sequenced in a study of T-cell memory formation after mild COVID-19 (dated by TCRdb to about 2021). The library was generated by 5' RACE. The run used an Illumina NovaSeq 6000. In-frame beta chains were kept once TCRdb had trimmed the public reads at Q25 with fastp and called clones with MiXCR. A single entry per CDR3 protein holds the most common genes and DNA from its merged rows. The sample table records fewer than 350,000 distinct CDR3 sequences; about 16% of these occur just once. The biggest ten clones account for 20% to 25% of the sample. Sequencing was carried out using PBMCs or a T cell subset sorted from them (not recorded which). The receptors come from a man aged 18-30 years who had mild COVID-19 (a few samples of this study predate the infection). The sample titles of this study are shuffled in the database, so cell type and time point are left out; the donor was told from shared clones.

This clonotype was picked up many times. The chain has TRBV5-1 and TRBJ2-1; a possible D gene is TRBD2 (5 bases). The germline V and J ends were trimmed by 2 bases and 1 base, with 7 bases remaining between them. Germline CDR1 is SGHRS and CDR2 is YFSETQ. This CDR3 comprises 14 residues. The CDR3 DNA sequence: TGCGCCAGCAGCTTTTCGGGGTCCTACAATGAGCAGTTCTTC. Encoded protein: CASSFSGSYNEQFF. Looking up the rest from reference TRBV5-1 and TRBJ2-1 gives the full variable domain: KAGVTQTPRYLIKTRGQQVTLSCSPISGHRSVSWYQQTPGQGLQFLFEYFSETQRNKGNFPGRFSGRQFSNSRSEMNVSTLELGDSALYLCASSFSGSYNEQFFGPGTRLTVL.

This clonotype was found many times. The chain employs TRBV5-1 and TRBJ2-5; a weak D match, TRBD2 (6 bases). The germline CDR1 and CDR2 sequences are SGHRS and YFSETQ. The CDR3 has 14 residues. Trimming pared 8 bases from V and 1 base from J, leaving 15 bases between. The CDR3 sequence is CASKNRGSQETQYF. Here the CDR3 DNA reads TGCGCCAGTAAGAACCGGGGGAGCCAAGAGACCCAGTACTTC. Filled out from reference TRBV5-1 and TRBJ2-5, the complete variable domain reads KAGVTQTPRYLIKTRGQQVTLSCSPISGHRSVSWYQQTPGQGLQFLFEYFSETQRNKGNFPGRFSGRQFSNSRSEMNVSTLELGDSALYLCASKNRGSQETQYFGPGTRLLVL.

The chain recombines TRBV6-5 with TRBJ1-2; 8 bases match TRBD1. The CDR3 loop spans 14 amino acids. CDR1 and CDR2 from the germline V gene are MNHEY and SVGAGI. J gave up 7 bases and V 4 bases, and 8 bases lay outside the gene matches. The CDR3: CASSSPGQGSGYTF. CDR3 sequence (DNA): TGTGCCAGCAGTTCCCCTGGACAGGGTAGTGGCTACACCTTC.

This clonotype was seen only a few times. This rearrangement joins TRBV7-9 to TRBJ2-1; TRBD2 matches 9 bases. After removal of 4 bases from V and 7 bases from J, the junction contained 11 bases not matched to a gene. This CDR3 has 16 amino acids. Germline CDR1 reads SEHNR; CDR2 reads FQNEAQ (reference sequence). The CDR3 region is CASSSPGVAGVNEQFF. The CDR3 coding sequence is TGTGCCAGCAGCTCCCCCGGGGTAGCGGGGGTGAATGAGCAGTTCTTC.

The CDR3 DNA follows: TGCGCCAGCAGCCAAGATGGTAGGGCGATAAGTGAAAAACTGTTTTTT. Amino acids: CASSQDGRAISEKLFF. This chain connects TRBV4-3 to TRBJ1-4; D is unresolved. CDR1 is LGHNA and CDR2 is YSLEER in the germline V gene. The CDR3 extends over 16 amino acids. V was cut by 0 bases and J by 7 bases, with 15 bases left in between.

The sample holds a few counts of this clonotype. The chain is built from TRBV5-1 and TRBJ2-2, with 8 bases identical to TRBD1. From germline, CDR1 is SGHRS and CDR2 YFSETQ. Unmatched junction bases numbered 3, after V lost 3 bases and J lost 8 bases. The CDR3 has 13 residues. In DNA form, the CDR3 reads TGCGCCAGCAGCTCGGACAGGGAAGGGGAGCTGTTTTTT. Protein sequence: CASSSDREGELFF.

This clonotype was seen more than once but under ten times. V usage is TRBV4-1 and J usage is TRBJ2-3; a weak D match, TRBD2 (6 bases). Germline-derived CDR1 and CDR2 are MGHRA and YSYEKL. The CDR3 has 19 amino acids. Trimming shortened V by 0 bases and J by 4 bases, and 23 bases separated the two germline ends. CDR3 bases: TGCGCCAGCAGCCAAGAGGGAAATAGCGGCCACCTGGGAGCAGATACGCAGTATTTT. Translating gives CASSQEGNSGHLGADTQYF.

This chain uses TRBV2 with TRBJ1-2, with 11 bases aligning to TRBD1. Germline assignment: CDR1 SNHLY and CDR2 FYNNEI. The trim removed 1 base at V and 4 bases at J, leaving 2 bases unmatched. The CDR3 loop spans 15 amino acids. CDR3 sequence reads: CASSEGTGGGYGYTF. Written as DNA, the CDR3 is TGTGCCAGCAGTGAAGGGACAGGGGGCGGCTATGGCTACACCTTC.

About this clonotype itself: An end of the junction does not agree with germline; a read error may underlie this. This rearrangement joins TRBV20-1 to TRBJ2-1, with 10 nucleotides matching TRBD2. Looked up from germline, CDR1 is DFQATT and CDR2 is SNEGSKA (reference sequence). The CDR3 spans 15 residues. CDR3 DNA: TGCAGTGCTAGTAACGCAGCGGGGGGGCTGATTTCAGTTAGATTC. This codes for CSASNAAGGLISVRF.

This clonotype was seen many times. The chain recombines TRBV4-2 with TRBJ2-2, with 8 bases lining up with TRBD2. The germline gives CDR1 LGHNA, CDR2 YNFKEQ. CDR3 length equals 15 residues. Germline trimming cut 4 bases from V and 7 bases from J; bases unmatched to any gene: 8. The CDR3, as DNA: TGTGCCAGCAGCCCCGCCGGGGGGGTACACGGGGAGCTGTTTTTT. Translated: CASSPAGGVHGELFF.

This clonotype was picked up many times. The rearrangement uses TRBV12-3 or TRBV12-4 and TRBJ2-3; 11 bases are shared with TRBD1. J was trimmed by 2 bases and V by 5 bases; bases with no gene match: 3. This CDR3 region has 15 residues. CDR3 DNA: TGTGCCAGCAGTGGACAGGGGGCGCTCACAGATACGCAGTATTTT. Translating it yields CASSGQGALTDTQYF.

This chain connects TRBV18 to TRBJ2-6; D is undetermined. Germline V lookup: CDR1 KGHSH, CDR2 LQKENI. V was trimmed by 2 bases and J by 1 base, leaving 12 bases between them. This CDR3 has 17 amino acids. CDR3 sequence: CASSPNAVGSGANVLTF. CDR3 bases: TGTGCCAGCTCACCAAACGCAGTCGGGTCTGGGGCCAACGTCCTGACTTTC. The whole variable domain, filled in from reference TRBV18 and TRBJ2-6, reads NAGVMQNPRHLVRRRGQEARLRCSPMKGHSHVYWYRQLPEEGLKFMVYLQKENIIDESGMPKERFSAEFPKEGPSILRIQQVVRGDSAAYFCASSPNAVGSGANVLTFGAGSRLTVL.

In this sample, this clonotype turned up once. The chain uses TRBV13 and TRBJ1-1; D gene unclear. Looked up from germline, CDR1 is PRHDT and CDR2 is FYEKMQ (reference sequence). The length of the CDR3 is 11 residues. V lost 2 bases to trimming and J lost 8 bases, with 6 bases between them. CDR3 bases: TGTGCCAGCAGCTTAAAGATGGAAGCTTTCTTT. Its protein product is CASSLKMEAFF.

This clonotype was counted between two and nine times. The chain uses TRBV20-1 and TRBJ1-4; D is undetermined. This CDR3 contains 14 residues. Deletions cut 0 bases from V and 3 bases from J, with 8 bases between. CDR1 and CDR2 from the germline V gene are DFQATT and SNEGSKA (reference sequence). The CDR3 nucleotides read TGCAGTGCTAGAGACCCGGGCCCTAATGAAAAACTGTTTTTT. Its translation: CSARDPGPNEKLFF.

This clonotype was seen more than once but under ten times. The chain has TRBV12-3 or TRBV12-4 and TRBJ2-7; tentative D call: TRBD1 (8 bases). Trimming left V 6 bases short and J 1 base short, with 16 bases between. The CDR3 runs 15 residues. The CDR3 DNA sequence: TGTGCCAGCAGGCCGACAGGGGAGGGGTCCTACGAGCAGTACTTC. As protein: CASRPTGEGSYEQYF.

This clonotype was seen repeatedly, ten times or more. This chain connects TRBV6-5 to TRBJ1-2, with D unresolved. This CDR3 region has 14 residues. Germline V gene lookup returns CDR1 MNHEY and CDR2 SVGAGI. The V end was cut by 0 bases, the J end by 0 bases, with 5 bases between. In nucleotides, the CDR3 is TGTGCCAGCAGTTACTCGCCAGCTAACTATGGCTACACCTTC. This gives the protein CASSYSPANYGYTF.

There are a few counts of this clonotype. This chain uses TRBV10-3 with TRBJ2-3; 12 bases match TRBD2. Germline-derived CDR1 and CDR2 are ENHRY and SYGVKD. Trimming removed 6 bases from V and 5 bases from J; junction bases left unmatched: 6. The length of the CDR3 is 15 residues. The CDR3 DNA sequence: TGTGCCATCAGGGAAACTAGCGGGGGGAGAGATACGCAGTATTTT. Its protein is CAIRETSGGRDTQYF.

The table lists this clonotype with many counts. V gene TRBV11-2 combines with J gene TRBJ2-5; D possibly corresponds to TRBD2 (5 bases). CDR3 length equals 15 residues. From germline, CDR1 is SGHAT and CDR2 FQNNGV. Trimming took off 1 base at V and 5 bases at J, with 14 bases between the two ends. This chain's CDR3 is CASSLVGGPGETQYF. CDR3 DNA: TGTGCCAGCAGCTTAGTCGGCGGGCCCGGGGAGACCCAGTACTTC.

This clonotype showed up just a few times. The chain couples TRBV4-1 to TRBJ1-6; D unresolved. Germline CDR1 is MGHRA and CDR2 is YSYEKL. The V gene lost 1 base and the J gene lost 6 bases, with 10 bases spanning the gap. This CDR3 is 15 amino acids long. In DNA form, the CDR3 reads TGCGCCAGCAGCCAAGGCCCAGTAACTAATTCACCCCTCCACTTT. Its translation: CASSQGPVTNSPLHF.

CDR3 DNA: TGTGCCAGCACCCAGGCCGGGGCGCAGCGTCGTGAGCAGTTCTTC. It encodes CASTQAGAQRREQFF. This chain uses TRBV7-2 with TRBJ2-1; D might be TRBD1 or TRBD2, each matching 5 bases. Germline V gives CDR1 SGHTA, CDR2 FQGNSA. This CDR3 has 15 amino acids. Trimming cost V 7 bases and J 9 bases, with 22 bases left between them. Full variable domain (rest looked up from reference TRBV7-2 and TRBJ2-1): GAGVSQSPSNKVTEKGKDVELRCDPISGHTALYWYRQSLGQGLEFLIYFQGNSAPDKSGLPSDRFSAERTGGSVSTLTIQRTQQEDSAVYLCASTQAGAQRREQFFGPGTRLTVL.

The V call is TRBV12-3 or TRBV12-4, the J call TRBJ1-1, with 11 bases aligning to TRBD1. The CDR3 covers 13 residues. Germline trimming cut 5 bases from V and 5 bases from J; bases unmatched to any gene: 1. The CDR3 reads CASSGTGGTEAFF. The CDR3 bases are TGTGCCAGCAGTGGGACAGGGGGGACTGAAGCTTTCTTT.

This clonotype was seen just once. The chain carries TRBV20-1 and TRBJ1-4; a weak D match, TRBD1 (5 bases). Trimming stripped 3 bases from V and 0 bases from J, with 17 bases between. This CDR3 region has 17 residues. Looked up from germline, CDR1 is DFQATT and CDR2 is SNEGSKA (reference sequence). CDR3 in amino acids: CSARRGLGTATNEKLFF. The DNA for the CDR3 is TGCAGTGCTAGGCGGGGACTAGGGACGGCAACTAATGAAAAACTGTTTTTT.

This clonotype was picked up a small number of times. The chain has TRBV20-1 and TRBJ2-2; 9 bases are shared with TRBD1. This CDR3 has 15 amino acids. After removal of 1 base from V and 4 bases from J, the junction contained 4 bases not matched to a gene. The V gene's germline CDR1 is DFQATT and CDR2 SNEGSKA (reference sequence). DNA for the CDR3: TGCAGTGCTAGAGCACAGGGGGCGAGCACCGGGGAGCTGTTTTTT. It yields the protein CSARAQGASTGELFF.

This clonotype has only a few counts. The V call is TRBV12-3 or TRBV12-4, the J call TRBJ2-7, with D perhaps matching TRBD1 or TRBD2 (5 bases each). V lost 6 bases and J lost 3, with 15 bases in between. The CDR3 loop spans 14 amino acids. The CDR3 loop reads CASSSTGTGYEQYF. CDR3 bases: TGTGCCAGCAGCTCAACCGGGACGGGCTACGAGCAGTACTTC.

The sample holds a few counts of this clonotype. The chain is built from TRBV6-2 or TRBV6-3 and TRBJ2-1, with 7 bases matching TRBD2. The CDR3 is 15 residues long. Germline loops: CDR1 MNHEY, CDR2 SVGEGT. Trimming removed 8 bases from V and 1 base from J; junction bases left unmatched: 8. The chain's CDR3 is CASGNLGGSYNEQFF. As DNA, the CDR3 is TGTGCCAGCGGTAATCTGGGGGGGTCCTACAATGAGCAGTTCTTC.

This clonotype was seen more than once but under ten times. This chain uses TRBV4-1 with TRBJ2-1; D possibly corresponds to TRBD2 (5 bases). Germline V gene sequence: CDR1 MGHRA, CDR2 YSYEKL. The CDR3 covers 17 residues. Trimming took off 0 bases at V and 2 bases at J, with 14 bases between the two ends. The CDR3 loop reads CASSQDRPSRTYNEQFF. CDR3 DNA: TGCGCCAGCAGCCAAGATAGGCCTAGCAGAACCTACAATGAGCAGTTCTTC.

The chain has TRBV3-1 and TRBJ1-1; D perhaps matches TRBD1 (5 bases). V shed 0 bases and J shed 6 bases, with 11 bases lying between them. The CDR3 is 14 residues long. Germline assignment: CDR1 LGHDT and CDR2 YNNKEL (reference sequence). The CDR3 coding sequence is TGTGCCAGCAGCCAAGAAGGGGTCCCTGCTGAAGCTTTCTTT. As protein: CASSQEGVPAEAFF.

This clonotype was counted only a few times. The chain recombines TRBV3-1 with TRBJ1-1; D gene ambiguous. Germline V gives CDR1 LGHDT, CDR2 YNNKEL (reference sequence). The CDR3 is 14 amino acids. Trimming cost V 4 bases and J 3 bases, with 12 bases left between them. CDR3 nucleotide sequence: TGTGCCAGCAGCCCCAAAGGCCTCGACACTGAAGCTTTCTTT. This codes for CASSPKGLDTEAFF.

The V call is TRBV25-1, the J call TRBJ1-6; D ambiguous. Deletions cut 4 bases from V and 7 bases from J, with 17 bases between. The CDR3 consists of 16 residues. Germline-derived CDR1 and CDR2 are MGHDK and SYGVNS. CDR3 loop: CASSALSGGWNSPLHF. CDR3 coding DNA: TGTGCCAGCAGTGCTCTATCGGGAGGGTGGAATTCACCCCTCCACTTT.

Ten or more counts support this clonotype. The chain uses TRBV29-1 and TRBJ2-6; no firm D call. CDR3 length equals 13 residues. Germline CDR1 is SQVTM and CDR2 is ANQGSEA. The V gene lost 6 bases and the J gene lost 0 bases, with 6 bases spanning the gap. The CDR3 DNA sequence: TGCAGCGTGGGGATCTCTGGGGCCAACGTCCTGACTTTC. Protein sequence: CSVGISGANVLTF.

The chain is built from TRBV29-1 and TRBJ2-2; D call uncertain. CDR3 length equals 13 residues. The germline gives CDR1 SQVTM, CDR2 ANQGSEA. V was pared by 7 bases and J by 3 bases, with 12 bases between. As DNA, the CDR3 is TGCAGCGCGGTGGGTTCGGACACCGGGGAGCTGTTTTTT. It yields the protein CSAVGSDTGELFF.